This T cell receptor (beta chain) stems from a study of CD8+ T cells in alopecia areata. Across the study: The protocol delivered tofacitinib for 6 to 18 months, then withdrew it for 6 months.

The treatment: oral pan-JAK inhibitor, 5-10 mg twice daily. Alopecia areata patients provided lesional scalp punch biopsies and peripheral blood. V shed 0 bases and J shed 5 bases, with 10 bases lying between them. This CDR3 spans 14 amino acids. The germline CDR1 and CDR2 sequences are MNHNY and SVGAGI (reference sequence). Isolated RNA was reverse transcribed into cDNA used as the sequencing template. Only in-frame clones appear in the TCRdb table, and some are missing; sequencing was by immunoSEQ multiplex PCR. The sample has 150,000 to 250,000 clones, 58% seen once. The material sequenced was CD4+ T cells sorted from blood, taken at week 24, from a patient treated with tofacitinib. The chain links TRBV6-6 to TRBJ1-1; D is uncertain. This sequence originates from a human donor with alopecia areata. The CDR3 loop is CASSYSRVRTEAFF. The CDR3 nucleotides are TGTGCCAGCAGTTACTCAAGGGTTCGGACTGAAGCTTTCTTT.